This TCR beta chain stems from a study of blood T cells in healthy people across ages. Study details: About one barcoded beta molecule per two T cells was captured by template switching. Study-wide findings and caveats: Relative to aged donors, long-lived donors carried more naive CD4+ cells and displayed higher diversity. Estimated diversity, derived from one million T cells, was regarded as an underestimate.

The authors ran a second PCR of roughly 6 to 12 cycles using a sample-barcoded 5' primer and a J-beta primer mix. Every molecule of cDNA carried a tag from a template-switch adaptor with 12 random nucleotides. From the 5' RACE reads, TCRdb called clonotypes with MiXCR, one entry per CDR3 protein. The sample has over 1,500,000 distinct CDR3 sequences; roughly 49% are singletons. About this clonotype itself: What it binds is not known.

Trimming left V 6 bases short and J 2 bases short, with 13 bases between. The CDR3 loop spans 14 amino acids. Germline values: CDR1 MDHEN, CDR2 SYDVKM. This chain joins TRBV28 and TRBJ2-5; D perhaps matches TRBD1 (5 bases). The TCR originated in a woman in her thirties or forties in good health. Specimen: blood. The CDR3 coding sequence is TGTGCCAGCAGGCACAGGTGGACACAAGAGACCCAGTACTTC. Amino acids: CASRHRWTQETQYF.